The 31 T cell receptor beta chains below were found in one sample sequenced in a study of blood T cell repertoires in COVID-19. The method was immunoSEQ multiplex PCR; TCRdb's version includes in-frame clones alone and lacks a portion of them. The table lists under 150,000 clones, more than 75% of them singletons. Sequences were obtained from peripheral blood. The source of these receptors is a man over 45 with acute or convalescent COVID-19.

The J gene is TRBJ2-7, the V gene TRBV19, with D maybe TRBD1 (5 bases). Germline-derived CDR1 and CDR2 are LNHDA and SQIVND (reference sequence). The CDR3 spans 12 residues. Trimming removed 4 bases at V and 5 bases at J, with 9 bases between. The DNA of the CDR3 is TGTGCCAGTAGTACTGGGGCCGACGAGCAGTACTTC. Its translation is CASSTGADEQYF.

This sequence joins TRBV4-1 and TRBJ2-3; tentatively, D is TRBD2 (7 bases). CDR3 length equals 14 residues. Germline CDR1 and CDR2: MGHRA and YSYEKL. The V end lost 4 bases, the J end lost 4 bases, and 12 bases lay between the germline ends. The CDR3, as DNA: TGCGCCAGCAGCCGCGTAGGGGGGGCAGATACGCAGTATTTT. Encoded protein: CASSRVGGADTQYF.

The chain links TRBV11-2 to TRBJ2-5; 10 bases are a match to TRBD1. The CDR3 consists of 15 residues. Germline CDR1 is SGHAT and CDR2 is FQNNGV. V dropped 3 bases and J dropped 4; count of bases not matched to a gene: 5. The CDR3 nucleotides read TGTGCCAGCAGCTTGGACAGGGGGGAGGGAGAGACCCAGTACTTC. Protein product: CASSLDRGEGETQYF.

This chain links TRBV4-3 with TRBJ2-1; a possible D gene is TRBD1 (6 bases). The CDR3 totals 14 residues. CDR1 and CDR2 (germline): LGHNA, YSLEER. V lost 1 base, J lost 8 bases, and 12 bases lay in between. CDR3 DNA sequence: TGCGCCAGCAGCCAAGCGCCCAGGGGCCATGAGCAGTTCTTC. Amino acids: CASSQAPRGHEQFF.

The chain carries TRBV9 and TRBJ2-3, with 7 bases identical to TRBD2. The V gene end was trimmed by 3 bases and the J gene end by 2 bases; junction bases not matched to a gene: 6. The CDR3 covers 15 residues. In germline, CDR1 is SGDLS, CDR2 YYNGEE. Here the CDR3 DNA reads TGTGCCAGCAGCGGTCCTAGCGGATACACAGATACGCAGTATTTT. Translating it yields CASSGPSGYTDTQYF.

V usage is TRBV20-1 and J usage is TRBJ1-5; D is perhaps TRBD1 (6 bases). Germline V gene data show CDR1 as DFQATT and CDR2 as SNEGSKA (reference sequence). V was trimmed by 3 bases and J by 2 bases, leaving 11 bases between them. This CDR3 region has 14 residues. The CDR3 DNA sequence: TGCAGTGCTAGTCGGGCAGGGGGCAATCAGCCCCAGCATTTT. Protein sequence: CSASRAGGNQPQHF.

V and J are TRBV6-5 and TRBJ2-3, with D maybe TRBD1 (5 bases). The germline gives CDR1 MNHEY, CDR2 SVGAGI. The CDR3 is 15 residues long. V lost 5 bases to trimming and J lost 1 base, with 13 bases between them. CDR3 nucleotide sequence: TGTGCCAGCAGTACAGGCAGGGTGGGCACAGATACGCAGTATTTT. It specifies CASSTGRVGTDTQYF.

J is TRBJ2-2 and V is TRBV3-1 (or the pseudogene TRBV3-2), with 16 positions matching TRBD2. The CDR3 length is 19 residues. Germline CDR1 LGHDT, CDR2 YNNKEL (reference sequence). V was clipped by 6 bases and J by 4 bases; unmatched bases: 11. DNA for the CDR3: TGTGCCAGCAGAACCGGGACTAGCGGGAGGGCCGGTATCACCGGGGAGCTGTTTTTT. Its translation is CASRTGTSGRAGITGELFF.

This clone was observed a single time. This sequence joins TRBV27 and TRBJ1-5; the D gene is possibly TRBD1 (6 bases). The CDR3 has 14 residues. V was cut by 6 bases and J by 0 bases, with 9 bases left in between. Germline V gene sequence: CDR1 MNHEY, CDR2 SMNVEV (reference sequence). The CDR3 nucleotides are TGTGCCAGCAGACCAGGGGTTAGCAATCAGCCCCAGCATTTT. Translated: CASRPGVSNQPQHF.

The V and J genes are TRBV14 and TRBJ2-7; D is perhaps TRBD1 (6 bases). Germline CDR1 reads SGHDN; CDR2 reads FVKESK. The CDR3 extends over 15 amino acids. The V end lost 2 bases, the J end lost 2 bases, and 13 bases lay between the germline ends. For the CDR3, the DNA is TGTGCCAGCAGCCAATATATGGACAGCCCCTACGAGCAGTACTTC. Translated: CASSQYMDSPYEQYF.

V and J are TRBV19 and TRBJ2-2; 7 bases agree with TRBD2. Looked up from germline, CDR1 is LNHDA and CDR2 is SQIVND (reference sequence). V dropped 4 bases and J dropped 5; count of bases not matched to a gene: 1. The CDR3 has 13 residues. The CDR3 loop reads CASSRGGTGELFF. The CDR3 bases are TGTGCCAGTAGTAGGGGAGGGACCGGGGAGCTGTTTTTT.

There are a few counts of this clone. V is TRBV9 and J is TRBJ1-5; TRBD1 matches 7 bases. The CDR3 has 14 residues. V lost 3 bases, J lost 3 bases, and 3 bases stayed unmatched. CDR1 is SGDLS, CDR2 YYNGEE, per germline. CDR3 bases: TGTGCCAGCAGCGCGGGACAGCCCAATCAGCCCCAGCATTTT. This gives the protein CASSAGQPNQPQHF.

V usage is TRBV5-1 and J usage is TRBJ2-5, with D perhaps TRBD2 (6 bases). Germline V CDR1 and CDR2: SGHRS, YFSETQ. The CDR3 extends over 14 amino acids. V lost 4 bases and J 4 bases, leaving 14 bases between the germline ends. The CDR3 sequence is CASSTEGRLETQYF. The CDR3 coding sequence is TGCGCCAGCAGCACGGAGGGCCGGTTAGAGACCCAGTACTTC.

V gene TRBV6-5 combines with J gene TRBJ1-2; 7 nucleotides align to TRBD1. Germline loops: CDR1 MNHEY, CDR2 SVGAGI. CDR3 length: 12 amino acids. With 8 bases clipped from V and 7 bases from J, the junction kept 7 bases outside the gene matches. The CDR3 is CASGSGQSGYTF. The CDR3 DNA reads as TGTGCCAGCGGCTCGGGACAGTCTGGCTACACCTTC.

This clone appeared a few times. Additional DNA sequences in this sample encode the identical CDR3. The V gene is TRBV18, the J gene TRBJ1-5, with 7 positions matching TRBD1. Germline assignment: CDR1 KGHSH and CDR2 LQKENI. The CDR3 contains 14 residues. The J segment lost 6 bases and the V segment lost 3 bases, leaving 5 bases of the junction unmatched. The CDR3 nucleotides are TGTGCCAGCTCACCTACAGGGGCGGTTCAGCCCCAGCATTTT. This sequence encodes CASSPTGAVQPQHF.

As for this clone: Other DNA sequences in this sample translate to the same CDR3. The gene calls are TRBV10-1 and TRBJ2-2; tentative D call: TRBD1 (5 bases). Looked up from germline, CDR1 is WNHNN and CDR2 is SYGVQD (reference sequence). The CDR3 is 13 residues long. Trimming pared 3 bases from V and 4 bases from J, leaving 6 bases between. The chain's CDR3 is CASSDRGTGELFF. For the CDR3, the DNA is TGCGCCAGCAGTGATAGGGGCACCGGGGAGCTGTTTTTT.

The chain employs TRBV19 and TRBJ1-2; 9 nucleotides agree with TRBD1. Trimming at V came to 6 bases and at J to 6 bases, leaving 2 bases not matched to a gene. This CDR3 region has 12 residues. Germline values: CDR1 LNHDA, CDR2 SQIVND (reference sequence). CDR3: CASSDRGNGYTF. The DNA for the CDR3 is TGTGCCAGTAGCGACAGGGGGAATGGCTACACCTTC.

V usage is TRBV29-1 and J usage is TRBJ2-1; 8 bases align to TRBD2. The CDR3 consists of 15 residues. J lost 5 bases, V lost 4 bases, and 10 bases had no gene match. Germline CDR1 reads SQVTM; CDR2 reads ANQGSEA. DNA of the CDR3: TGCAGCGTTGTCCCCACTAGCGGAGGGGACAATGAGCAGTTCTTC. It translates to CSVVPTSGGDNEQFF.

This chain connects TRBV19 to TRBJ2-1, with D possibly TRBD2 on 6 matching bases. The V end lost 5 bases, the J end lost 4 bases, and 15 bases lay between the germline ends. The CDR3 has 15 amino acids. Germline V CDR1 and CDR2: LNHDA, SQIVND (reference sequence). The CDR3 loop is CASSSGLANYNEQFF. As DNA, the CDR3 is TGTGCCAGTAGTTCCGGCCTAGCGAATTACAATGAGCAGTTCTTC.

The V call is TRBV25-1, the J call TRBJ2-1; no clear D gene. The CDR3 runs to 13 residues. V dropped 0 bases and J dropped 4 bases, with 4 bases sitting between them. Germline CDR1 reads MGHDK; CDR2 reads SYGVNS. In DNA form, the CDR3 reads TGTGCCAGCAGTGAATACGCGTACAATGAGCAGTTCTTC. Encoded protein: CASSEYAYNEQFF.

CDR3 coding DNA: TGTGCCATCACTCGACTAGCGGGAGGGTCCGGGGAGCTGTTTTTT. Amino acid sequence: CAITRLAGGSGELFF. V and J are TRBV10-3 and TRBJ2-2, with TRBD2 identical over 14 bases. This CDR3 region has 15 residues. CDR1 and CDR2 (germline): ENHRY, SYGVKD. Unmatched junction bases numbered 4, after V lost 7 bases and J lost 6 bases.

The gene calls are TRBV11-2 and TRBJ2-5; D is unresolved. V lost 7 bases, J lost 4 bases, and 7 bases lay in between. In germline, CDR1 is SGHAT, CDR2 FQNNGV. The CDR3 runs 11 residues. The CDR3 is CASTAGETQYF. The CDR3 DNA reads TGTGCCAGCACGGCAGGAGAGACCCAGTACTTC.

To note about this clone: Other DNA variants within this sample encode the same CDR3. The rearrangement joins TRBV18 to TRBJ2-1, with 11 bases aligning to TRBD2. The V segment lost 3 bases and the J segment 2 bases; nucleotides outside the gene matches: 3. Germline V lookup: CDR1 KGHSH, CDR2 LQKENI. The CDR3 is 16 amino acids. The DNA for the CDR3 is TGTGCCAGCTCACCGGGGACTAGCGGAACCTACAATGAGCAGTTCTTC. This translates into CASSPGTSGTYNEQFF.

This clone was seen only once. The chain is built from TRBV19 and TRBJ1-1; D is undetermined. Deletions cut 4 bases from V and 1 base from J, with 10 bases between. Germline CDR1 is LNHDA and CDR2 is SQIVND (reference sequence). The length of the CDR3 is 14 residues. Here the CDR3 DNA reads TGTGCCAGTAGTAGGCCAGGCGCGAACACTGAAGCTTTCTTT. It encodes CASSRPGANTEAFF.

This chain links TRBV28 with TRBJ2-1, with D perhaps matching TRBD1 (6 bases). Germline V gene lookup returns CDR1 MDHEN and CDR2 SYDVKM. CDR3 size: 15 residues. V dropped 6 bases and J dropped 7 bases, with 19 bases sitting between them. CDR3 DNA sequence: TGTGCCAGCAGAACCGGAGGACAGTTTAAGAATGAGCAGTTCTTC. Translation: CASRTGGQFKNEQFF.

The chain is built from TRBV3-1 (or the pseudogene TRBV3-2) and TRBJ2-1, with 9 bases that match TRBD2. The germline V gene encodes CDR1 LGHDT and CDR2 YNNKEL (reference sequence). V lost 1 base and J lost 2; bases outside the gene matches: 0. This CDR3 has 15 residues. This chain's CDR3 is CASSQGTSAYNEQFF. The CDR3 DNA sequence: TGTGCCAGCAGCCAAGGGACTAGCGCCTACAATGAGCAGTTCTTC.

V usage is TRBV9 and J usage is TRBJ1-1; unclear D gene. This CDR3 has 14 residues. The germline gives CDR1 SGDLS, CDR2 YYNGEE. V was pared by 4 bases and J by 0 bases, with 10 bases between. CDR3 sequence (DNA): TGTGCCAGCAGCTTAGGAGGTTTGAACACTGAAGCTTTCTTT. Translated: CASSLGGLNTEAFF. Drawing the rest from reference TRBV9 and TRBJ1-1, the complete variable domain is DSGVTQTPKHLITATGQRVTLRCSPRSGDLSVYWYQQSLDQGLQFLIQYYNGEERAKGNILERFSAQQFPDLHSELNLSSLELGDSALYFCASSLGGLNTEAFFGQGTRLTVV.

CDR3 residues: CASSVEGQGDQPQHF. CDR3 DNA sequence: TGTGCCAGCAGCGTAGAGGGACAGGGGGATCAGCCCCAGCATTTT. The V gene is TRBV9, the J gene TRBJ1-5; 11 positions agree with TRBD1. The V gene's germline CDR1 is SGDLS and CDR2 YYNGEE. The V segment lost 0 bases and the J segment 5 bases; nucleotides outside the gene matches: 1. The CDR3 runs 15 residues.

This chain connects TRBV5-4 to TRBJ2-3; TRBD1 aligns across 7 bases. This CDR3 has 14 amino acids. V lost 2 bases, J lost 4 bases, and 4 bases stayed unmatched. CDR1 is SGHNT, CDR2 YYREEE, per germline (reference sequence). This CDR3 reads CASSLDRASDTQYF. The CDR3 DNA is TGTGCCAGCAGCTTAGACAGGGCCTCAGATACGCAGTATTTT. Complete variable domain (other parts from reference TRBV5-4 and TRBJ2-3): ETGVTQSPTHLIKTRGQQVTLRCSSQSGHNTVSWYQQALGQGPQFIFQYYREEENGRGNFPPRFSGLQFPNYSSELNVNALELDDSALYLCASSLDRASDTQYFGPGTRLTVL.

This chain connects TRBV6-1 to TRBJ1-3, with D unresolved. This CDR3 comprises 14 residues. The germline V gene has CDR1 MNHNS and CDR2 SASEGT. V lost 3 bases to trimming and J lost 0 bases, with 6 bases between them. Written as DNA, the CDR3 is TGTGCCAGCAGTGAGGCAAACTCTGGAAACACCATATATTTT. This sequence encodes CASSEANSGNTIYF.

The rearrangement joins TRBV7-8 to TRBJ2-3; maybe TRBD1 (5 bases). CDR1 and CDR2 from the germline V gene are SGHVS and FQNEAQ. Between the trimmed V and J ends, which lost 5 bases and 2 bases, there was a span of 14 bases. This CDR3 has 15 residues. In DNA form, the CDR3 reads TGTGCCAGCAGCAACGACAGAGAAAACACAGATACGCAGTATTTT. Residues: CASSNDRENTDTQYF.